This T cell receptor beta chain stems from a study of blood T cell repertoires in COVID-19. Study-level information: Acute-phase and convalescent COVID-19 samples originated in the United States, Italy and Spain. In each case, the material was cDNA or gDNA derived from T cells, B-cell-depleted T cells, or PBMCs.

Only one count was recorded for this clone. Source study methods: Estimation of nucleated cell counts relied on the amplification of reference gene primers. Measured with immunoSEQ multiplex PCR; TCRdb has only the in-frame clones, and not every one. V, J and clone size derive from that table, while D and trimming were established from the DNA sequence. The sample carries about 230,000 clones, roughly 90% recorded once. The sequence came from a woman in her fifties or sixties with acute or convalescent COVID-19. The specimen was peripheral blood.

The DNA of the CDR3 is TGTGCCAGCAGCCATCGGGACAGGCCAGGAAACACTGAAGCTTTCTTT. As protein: CASSHRDRPGNTEAFF. V usage is TRBV3-1 (or the pseudogene TRBV3-2) and J usage is TRBJ1-1; 8 bases are shared with TRBD1. The CDR3 is 16 amino acids. V shed 3 bases, J shed 2 bases, and the junction held 8 bases outside the gene matches. Looked up from germline, CDR1 is LGHDT and CDR2 is YNNKEL (reference sequence).